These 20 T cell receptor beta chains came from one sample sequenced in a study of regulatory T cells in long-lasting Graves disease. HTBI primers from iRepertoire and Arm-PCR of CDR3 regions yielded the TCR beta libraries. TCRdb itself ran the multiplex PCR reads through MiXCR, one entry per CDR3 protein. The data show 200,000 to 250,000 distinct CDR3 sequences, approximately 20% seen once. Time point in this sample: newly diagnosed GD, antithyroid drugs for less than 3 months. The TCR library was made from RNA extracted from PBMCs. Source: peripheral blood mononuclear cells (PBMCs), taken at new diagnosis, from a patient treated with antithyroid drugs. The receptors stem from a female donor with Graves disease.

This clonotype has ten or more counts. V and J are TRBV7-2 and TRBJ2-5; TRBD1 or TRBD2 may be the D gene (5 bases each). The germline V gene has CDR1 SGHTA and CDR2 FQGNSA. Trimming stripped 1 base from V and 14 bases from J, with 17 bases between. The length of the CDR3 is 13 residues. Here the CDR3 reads CASSLGGPTVSYF. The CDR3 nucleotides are TGTGCCAGCAGCTTAGGGGGACCGACAGTGAGTTACTTC.

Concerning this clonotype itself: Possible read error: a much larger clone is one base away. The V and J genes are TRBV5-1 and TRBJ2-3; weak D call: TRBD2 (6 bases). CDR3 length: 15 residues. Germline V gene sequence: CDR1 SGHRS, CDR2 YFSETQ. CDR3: CASSLAQRRGDAQYF. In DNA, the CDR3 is TGCGCCAGCAGCTTGGCGCAGCGGCGGGGAGATGCGCAGTATTTT.

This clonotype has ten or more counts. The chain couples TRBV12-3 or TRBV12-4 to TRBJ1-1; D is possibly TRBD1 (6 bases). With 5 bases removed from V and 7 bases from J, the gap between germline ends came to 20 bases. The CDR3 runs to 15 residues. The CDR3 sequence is CASSPSYQGPHEAFF. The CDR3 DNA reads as TGTGCCAGCAGTCCCTCATACCAGGGGCCGCATGAAGCTTTCTTT.

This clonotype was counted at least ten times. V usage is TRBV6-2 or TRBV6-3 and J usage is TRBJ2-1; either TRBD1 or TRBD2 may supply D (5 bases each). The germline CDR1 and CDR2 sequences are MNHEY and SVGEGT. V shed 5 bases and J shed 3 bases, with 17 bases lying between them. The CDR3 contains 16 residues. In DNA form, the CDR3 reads TGTGCCAGCAGTGAAAAGCGGCAGGGCTACTACAATGAGCAGTTCTTC. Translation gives CASSEKRQGYYNEQFF.

Here the CDR3 DNA reads TGTGCCAGCAGCACCCCCGGGACACTCCTGAAGAATGAGCAGTTCTTC. Residues: CASSTPGTLLKNEQFF. The chain carries TRBV7-2 and TRBJ2-1; possibly TRBD1 for D (6 bases). The CDR3 is made up of 16 amino acids. Per the germline V gene, CDR1 is SGHTA and CDR2 is FQGNSA. The V and J ends lost 5 bases and 7 bases respectively, with 21 bases between them. The variable domain in full, completed from reference TRBV7-2 and TRBJ2-1, reads GAGVSQSPSNKVTEKGKDVELRCDPISGHTALYWYRQSLGQGLEFLIYFQGNSAPDKSGLPSDRFSAERTGGSVSTLTIQRTQQEDSAVYLCASSTPGTLLKNEQFFGPGTRLTVL.

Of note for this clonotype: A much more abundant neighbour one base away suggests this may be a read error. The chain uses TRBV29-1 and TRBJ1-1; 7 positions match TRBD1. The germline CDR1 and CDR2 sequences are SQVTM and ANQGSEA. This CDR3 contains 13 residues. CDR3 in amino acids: CSGAPTGNTEALF. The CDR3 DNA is TGCAGCGGGGCCCCGACAGGGAACACTGAAGCTTTATTT.

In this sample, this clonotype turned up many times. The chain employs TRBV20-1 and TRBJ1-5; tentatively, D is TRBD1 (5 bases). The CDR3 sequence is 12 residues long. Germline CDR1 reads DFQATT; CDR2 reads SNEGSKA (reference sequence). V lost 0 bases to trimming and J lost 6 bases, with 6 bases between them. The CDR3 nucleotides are TGCAGTGCTAGAGATGGGGCTCAGCCCCAGCATTTT. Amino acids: CSARDGAQPQHF.

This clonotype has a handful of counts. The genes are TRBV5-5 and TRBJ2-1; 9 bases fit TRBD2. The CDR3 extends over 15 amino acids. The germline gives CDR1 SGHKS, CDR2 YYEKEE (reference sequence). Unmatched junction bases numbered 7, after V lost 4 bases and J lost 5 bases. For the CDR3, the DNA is TGTGCCAGCAGCCTAAGGGGACTAGCAAACAATGAGCAGTTCTTC. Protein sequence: CASSLRGLANNEQFF.

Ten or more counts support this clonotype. The CDR3 bases are TGCAGTGCTAGAGATTACCAAGGCGGTACGCAGTATTTT. This translates into CSARDYQGGTQYF. The rearrangement joins TRBV20-1 to TRBJ2-3; D gene unclear. CDR1 is DFQATT and CDR2 is SNEGSKA in the germline V gene (reference sequence). Trimming took off 0 bases at V and 8 bases at J, with 12 bases between the two ends. The CDR3 covers 13 residues.

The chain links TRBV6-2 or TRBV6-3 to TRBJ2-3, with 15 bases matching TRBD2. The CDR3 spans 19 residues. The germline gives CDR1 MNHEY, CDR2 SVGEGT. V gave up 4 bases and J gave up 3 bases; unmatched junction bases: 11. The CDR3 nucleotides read TGTGCCAGCAGTTTATTTTCGGGGACTAGCGGGAGGACAACAGATACGCAGTATTTT. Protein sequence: CASSLFSGTSGRTTDTQYF.

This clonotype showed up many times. CDR3 nucleotide sequence: TGCGCCAGCAGTGGGCCGGGACAGGGAACAGATACGCAGTATTTT. Translating it yields CASSGPGQGTDTQYF. This chain joins TRBV10-2 and TRBJ2-3, with 9 bases fitting TRBD1. Germline CDR1 and CDR2: WSHSY and SAAADI. V lost 4 bases, J lost 3 bases, and 5 bases stayed unmatched. CDR3 length: 15 amino acids.

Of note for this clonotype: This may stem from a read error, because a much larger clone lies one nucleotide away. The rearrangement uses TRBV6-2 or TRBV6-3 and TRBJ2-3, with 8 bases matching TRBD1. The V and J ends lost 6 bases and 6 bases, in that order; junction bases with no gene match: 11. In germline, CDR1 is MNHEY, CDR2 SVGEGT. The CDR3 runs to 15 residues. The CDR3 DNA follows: TGTGCCAGCAGCACTGACAGGGGATTCCTCGATACGCAGTATTTT. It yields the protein CASSTDRGFLDTQYF.

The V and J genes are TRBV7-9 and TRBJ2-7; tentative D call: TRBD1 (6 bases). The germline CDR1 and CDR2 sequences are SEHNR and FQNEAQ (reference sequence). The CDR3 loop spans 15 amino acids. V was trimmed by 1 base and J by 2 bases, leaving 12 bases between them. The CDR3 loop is CASSLGAGDTYEQYF. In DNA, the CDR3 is TGTGCCAGCAGCTTAGGGGCAGGGGATACCTACGAGCAGTACTTC.

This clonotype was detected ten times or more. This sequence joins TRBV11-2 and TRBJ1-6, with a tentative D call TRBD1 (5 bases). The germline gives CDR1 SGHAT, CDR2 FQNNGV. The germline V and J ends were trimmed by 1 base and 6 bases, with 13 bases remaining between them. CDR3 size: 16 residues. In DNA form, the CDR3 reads TGTGCCAGCAGCTTAGCGTCGGGGGGACCTAATTCACCCCTCCACTTT. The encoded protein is CASSLASGGPNSPLHF.

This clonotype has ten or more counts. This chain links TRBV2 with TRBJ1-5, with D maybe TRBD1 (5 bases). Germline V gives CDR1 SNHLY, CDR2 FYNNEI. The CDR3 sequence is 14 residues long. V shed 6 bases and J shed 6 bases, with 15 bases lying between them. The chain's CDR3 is CASRAEKRGQPQHF. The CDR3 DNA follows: TGTGCCAGCAGGGCCGAGAAAAGGGGTCAGCCCCAGCATTTT.

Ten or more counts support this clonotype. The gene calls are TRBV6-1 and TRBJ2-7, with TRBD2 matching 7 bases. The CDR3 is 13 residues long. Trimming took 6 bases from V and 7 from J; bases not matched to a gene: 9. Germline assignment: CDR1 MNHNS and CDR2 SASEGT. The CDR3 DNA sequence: TGTGCCAGCAGCGCGACGGGGGGAGGGGAGCAGTACTTC. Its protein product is CASSATGGGEQYF.

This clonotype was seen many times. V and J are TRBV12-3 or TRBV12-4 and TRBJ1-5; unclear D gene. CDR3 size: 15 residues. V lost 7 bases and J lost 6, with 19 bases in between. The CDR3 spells CASTLSGVVVQPQHF. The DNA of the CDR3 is TGTGCCAGCACTCTTAGTGGGGTGGTAGTTCAGCCCCAGCATTTT.

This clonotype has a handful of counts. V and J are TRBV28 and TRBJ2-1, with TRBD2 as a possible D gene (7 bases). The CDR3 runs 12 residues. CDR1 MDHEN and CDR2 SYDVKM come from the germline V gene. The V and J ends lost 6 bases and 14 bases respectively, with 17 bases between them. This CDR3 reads CASRITEGGEFF. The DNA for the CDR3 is TGTGCCAGCAGGATAACAGAAGGGGGGGAGTTCTTC.

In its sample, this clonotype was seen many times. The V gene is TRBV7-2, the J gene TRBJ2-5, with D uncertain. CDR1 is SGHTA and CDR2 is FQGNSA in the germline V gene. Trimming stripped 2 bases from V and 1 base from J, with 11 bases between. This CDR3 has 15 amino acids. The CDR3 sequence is CASSLFKGPQETQYF. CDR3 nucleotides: TGTGCCAGCAGCTTATTCAAGGGTCCCCAAGAGACCCAGTACTTC.

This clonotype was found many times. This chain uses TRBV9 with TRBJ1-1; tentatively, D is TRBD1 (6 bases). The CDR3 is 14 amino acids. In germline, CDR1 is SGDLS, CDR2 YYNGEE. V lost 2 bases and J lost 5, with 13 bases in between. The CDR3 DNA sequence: TGTGCCAGCAGCGTTGGCAGGGGTGGTACTGAAGCTTTCTTT. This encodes CASSVGRGGTEAFF.